A selection of T cell receptor beta chains follows, all from one sample in a study of T-cell reconstitution after alpha-beta-depleted transplantation in children. Each CDR3 protein is one row after TCRdb ran MiXCR on the PCR reads. This sample has fewer than 550,000 distinct CDR3 sequences, with about 10% found just once. The source material was PBMCs, mostly from graft donor cells, sampled 180 days after TCRalphabeta/CD19-depleted stem cell transplant. These receptors were collected from a female patient aged 2 to 10 who had a stem cell transplant for aplastic anemia, so the T cells may come from the graft donor. CDR3s include the opening cysteine and the closing phenylalanine or tryptophan. A D gene is named only where the DNA matches it firmly. Expanded clones get a size class; other rows say once, few or many, or leave the size out.

CDR3: CASSRDPTGNYTF
DNA: TGTGCCAGCAGCCGAGACCCGACAGGGAACTACACCTTC
size: few
D: TRBD1
V: TRBV9
J: TRBJ1-2

CDR3: CASSLVFVRGETEKLFF
DNA: TGTGCCAGCAGTTTGGTATTTGTGAGGGGGGAAACTGAAAAACTGTTTTTT
size: many
D: NA
V: TRBV12-3/TRBV12-4
J: TRBJ1-4

CDR3: CASSIYRGKTEAFF
DNA: TGTGCCAGCAGCATCTACAGGGGGAAGACTGAAGCTTTCTTT
size: NA
D: TRBD1
V: TRBV7-2
J: TRBJ1-1

CDR3: CASSQAHLAGGQETQYF
DNA: TGCGCCAGCAGCCAAGCCCACTTAGCGGGAGGCCAAGAGACCCAGTACTTC
size: few
D: TRBD2
V: TRBV4-1
J: TRBJ2-5

CDR3: CSVTGQGRANTEAFF
DNA: TGCAGCGTTACCGGCCAAGGAAGGGCGAACACTGAAGCTTTCTTT
size: NA
D: NA
V: TRBV29-1
J: TRBJ1-1

CDR3: CASSQDRVRVRTVLSSYNEQFF
DNA: TGCGCCAGCAGCCAAGATCGGGTTCGGGTCAGGACCGTACTCAGCTCCTACAATGAGCAGTTCTTC
size: few
D: NA
V: TRBV4-1
J: TRBJ2-1

CDR3: CASRQGASGSSYEQYF
DNA: TGTGCCAGCAGACAAGGGGCTAGCGGTAGCTCCTACGAGCAGTACTTC
size: few
D: TRBD2
V: TRBV7-2
J: TRBJ2-7

CDR3: CASSYSLGLNEQFF
DNA: TGTGCCAGCAGTTACTCACTAGGGCTCAATGAGCAGTTCTTC
size: NA
D: NA
V: TRBV6-2/TRBV6-3
J: TRBJ2-1

CDR3: CASSVATTRGIYGYTF
DNA: TGTGCCAGCAGCGTAGCTACAACACGAGGGATATATGGCTACACCTTC
size: few
D: NA
V: TRBV9
J: TRBJ1-2

CDR3: CAISDASMDTGGYTF
DNA: TGTGCCATCAGTGACGCGAGTATGGATACGGGTGGCTACACCTTC
size: many
D: NA
V: TRBV10-3
J: TRBJ1-2

CDR3: CALGSGPGANVLTF
DNA: TGTGCCCTCGGGTCCGGACCTGGGGCCAACGTCCTGACTTTC
size: few
D: NA
V: TRBV28
J: TRBJ2-6

CDR3: CASSAIEQFF
DNA: TGTGCCAGCAGTGCAATAGAGCAGTTCTTC
size: NA
D: NA
V: TRBV6-1
J: TRBJ2-1

CDR3: CASSPPRGRAQHF
DNA: TGTGCCAGCAGTCCCCCCAGGGGGCGGGCCCAGCATTTT
size: few
D: TRBD1
V: TRBV28
J: TRBJ1-5

CDR3: CASRGLGSNQPQHF
DNA: TGTGCCAGCAGGGGGCTGGGGAGCAATCAGCCCCAGCATTTT
size: NA
D: NA
V: TRBV6-1
J: TRBJ1-5

CDR3: CSASSVSGANVLTF
DNA: TGCAGTGCTAGTAGCGTCTCTGGGGCCAACGTCCTGACTTTC
size: NA
D: NA
V: TRBV20-1
J: TRBJ2-6

CDR3: CASSQGTSGCHEQFF
DNA: TGCGCCAGCAGCCAAGGGACTAGCGGGTGCCATGAGCAGTTCTTC
size: NA
D: TRBD2
V: TRBV4-3
J: TRBJ2-1